This T cell receptor (beta chain) was identified during a study of cytomegalovirus exposure and HLA in healthy donors. Notes on this clone: Its target is unknown.

Clones were sequenced by immunoSEQ multiplex PCR, and TCRdb holds only the in-frame ones, with some missing. The data show 200,000 to 250,000 clones, around 87% seen once. Findings and limits, study-wide: Researchers reported that three CMV-associated chains were confirmed in vitro as CMV antigen-specific. Subsequent analysis revealed that first-cohort TCR clusters tended to co-occur in the 100 to 150 validation repertoires.

The sequenced material came from PBMCs. This TCR was recovered from a woman aged 18-29 years in good health and CMV-seropositive.

The CDR3 spells CASSAWGGQGEKLFF. The CDR3 bases are TGTGCCAGCAGCGCCTGGGGGGGTCAGGGTGAAAAACTGTTTTTT. The chain has TRBV9 and TRBJ1-4; the D gene is possibly TRBD1 (5 bases). CDR3 length: 15 residues. Germline lookup yields CDR1 SGDLS and CDR2 YYNGEE. Trimming shortened V by 3 bases and J by 7 bases, and 16 bases separated the two germline ends.